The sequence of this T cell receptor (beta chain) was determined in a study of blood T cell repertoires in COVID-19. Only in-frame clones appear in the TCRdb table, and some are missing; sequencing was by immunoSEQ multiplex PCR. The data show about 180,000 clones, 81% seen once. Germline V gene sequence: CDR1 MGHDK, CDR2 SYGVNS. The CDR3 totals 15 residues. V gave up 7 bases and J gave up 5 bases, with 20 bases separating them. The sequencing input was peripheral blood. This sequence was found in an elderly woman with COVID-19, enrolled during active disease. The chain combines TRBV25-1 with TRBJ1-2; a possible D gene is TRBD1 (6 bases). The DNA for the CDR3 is TGTGCCAGCACCCCCGGGACAATATATCCGTATGGCTACACCTTC. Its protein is CASTPGTIYPYGYTF.